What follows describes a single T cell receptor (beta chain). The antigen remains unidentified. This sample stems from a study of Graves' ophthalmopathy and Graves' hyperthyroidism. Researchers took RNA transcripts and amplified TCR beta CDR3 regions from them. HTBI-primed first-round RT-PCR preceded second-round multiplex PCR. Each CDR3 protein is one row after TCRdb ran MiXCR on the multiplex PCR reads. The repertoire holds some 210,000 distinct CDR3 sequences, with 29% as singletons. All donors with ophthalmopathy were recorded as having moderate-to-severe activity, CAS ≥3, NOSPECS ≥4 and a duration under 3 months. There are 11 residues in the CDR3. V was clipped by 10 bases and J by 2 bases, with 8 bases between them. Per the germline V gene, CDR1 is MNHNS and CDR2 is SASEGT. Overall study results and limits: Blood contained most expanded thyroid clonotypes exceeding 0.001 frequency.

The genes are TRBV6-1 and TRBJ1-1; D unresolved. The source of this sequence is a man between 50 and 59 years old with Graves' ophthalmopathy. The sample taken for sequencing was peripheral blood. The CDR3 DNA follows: TGTGCCACCGAAGGTAACACTGAAGCTTTCTTT. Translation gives CATEGNTEAFF.